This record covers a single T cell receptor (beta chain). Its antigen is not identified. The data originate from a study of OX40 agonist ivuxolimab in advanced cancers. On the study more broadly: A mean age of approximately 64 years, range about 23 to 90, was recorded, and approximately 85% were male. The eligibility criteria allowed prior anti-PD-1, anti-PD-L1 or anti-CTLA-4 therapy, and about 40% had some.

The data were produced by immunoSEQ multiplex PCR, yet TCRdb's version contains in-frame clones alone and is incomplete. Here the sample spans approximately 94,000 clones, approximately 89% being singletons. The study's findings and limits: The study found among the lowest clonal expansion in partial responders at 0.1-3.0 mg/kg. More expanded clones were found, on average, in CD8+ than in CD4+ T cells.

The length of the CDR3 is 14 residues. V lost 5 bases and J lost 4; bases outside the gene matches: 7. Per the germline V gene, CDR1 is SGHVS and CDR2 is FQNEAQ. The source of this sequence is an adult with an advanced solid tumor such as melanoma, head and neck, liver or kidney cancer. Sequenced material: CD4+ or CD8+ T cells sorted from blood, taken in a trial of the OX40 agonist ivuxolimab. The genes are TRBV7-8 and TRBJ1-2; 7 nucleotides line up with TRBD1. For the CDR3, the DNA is TGTGCCAGCAGCCCTGACAGGGTTGTCTATGGCTACACCTTC. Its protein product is CASSPDRVVYGYTF.